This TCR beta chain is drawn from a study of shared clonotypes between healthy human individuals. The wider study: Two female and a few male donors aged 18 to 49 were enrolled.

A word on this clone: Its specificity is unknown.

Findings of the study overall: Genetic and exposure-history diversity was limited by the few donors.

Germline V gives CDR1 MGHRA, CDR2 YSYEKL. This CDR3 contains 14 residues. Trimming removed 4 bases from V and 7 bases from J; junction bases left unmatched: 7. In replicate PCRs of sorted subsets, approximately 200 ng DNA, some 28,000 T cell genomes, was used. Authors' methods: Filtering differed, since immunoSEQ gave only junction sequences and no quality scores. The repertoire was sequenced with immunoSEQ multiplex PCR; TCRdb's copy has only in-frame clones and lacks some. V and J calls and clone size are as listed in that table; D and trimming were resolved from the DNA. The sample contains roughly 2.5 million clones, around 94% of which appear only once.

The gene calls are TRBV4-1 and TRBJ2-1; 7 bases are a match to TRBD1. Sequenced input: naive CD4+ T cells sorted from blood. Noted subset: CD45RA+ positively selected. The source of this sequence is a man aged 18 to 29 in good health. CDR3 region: CASSPTGIRNEQFF. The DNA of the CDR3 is TGCGCCAGCAGCCCGACAGGGATTAGGAATGAGCAGTTCTTC.